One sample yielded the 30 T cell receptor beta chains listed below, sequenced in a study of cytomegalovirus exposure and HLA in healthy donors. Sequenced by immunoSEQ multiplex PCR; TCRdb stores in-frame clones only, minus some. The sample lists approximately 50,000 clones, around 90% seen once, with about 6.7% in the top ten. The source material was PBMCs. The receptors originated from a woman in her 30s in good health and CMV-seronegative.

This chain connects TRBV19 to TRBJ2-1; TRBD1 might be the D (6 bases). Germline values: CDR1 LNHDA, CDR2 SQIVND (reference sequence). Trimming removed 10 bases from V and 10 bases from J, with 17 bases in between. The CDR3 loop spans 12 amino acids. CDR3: CATEAGAGEQFF. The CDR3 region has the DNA TGTGCCACCGAAGCAGGGGCCGGAGAGCAGTTCTTC.

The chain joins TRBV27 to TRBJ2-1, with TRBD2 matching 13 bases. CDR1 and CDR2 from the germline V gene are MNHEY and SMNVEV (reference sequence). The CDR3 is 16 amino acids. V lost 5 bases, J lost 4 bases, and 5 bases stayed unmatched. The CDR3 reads CASSPGLAGRYNEQFF. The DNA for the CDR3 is TGTGCCAGCAGTCCGGGACTAGCGGGAAGATACAATGAGCAGTTCTTC.

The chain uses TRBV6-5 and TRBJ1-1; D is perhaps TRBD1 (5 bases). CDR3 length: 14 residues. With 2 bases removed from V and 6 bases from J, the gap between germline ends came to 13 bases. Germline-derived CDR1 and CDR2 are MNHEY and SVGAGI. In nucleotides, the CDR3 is TGTGCCAGCAGTTACCATGACAGCCAATCTGAAGCTTTCTTT. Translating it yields CASSYHDSQSEAFF.

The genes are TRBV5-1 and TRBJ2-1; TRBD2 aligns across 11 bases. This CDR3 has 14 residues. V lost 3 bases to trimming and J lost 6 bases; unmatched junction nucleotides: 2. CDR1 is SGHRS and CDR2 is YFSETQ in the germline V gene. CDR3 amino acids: CASSSSGGSNEQFF. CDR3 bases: TGCGCCAGCAGCTCTAGCGGGGGGTCCAATGAGCAGTTCTTC. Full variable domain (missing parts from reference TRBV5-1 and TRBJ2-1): KAGVTQTPRYLIKTRGQQVTLSCSPISGHRSVSWYQQTPGQGLQFLFEYFSETQRNKGNFPGRFSGRQFSNSRSEMNVSTLELGDSALYLCASSSSGGSNEQFFGPGTRLTVL.

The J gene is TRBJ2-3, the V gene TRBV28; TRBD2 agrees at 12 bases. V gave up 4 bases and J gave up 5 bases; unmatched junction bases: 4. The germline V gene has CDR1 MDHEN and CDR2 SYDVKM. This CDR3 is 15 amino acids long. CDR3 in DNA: TGTGCCAGCAGTTCTAAACTAGCGGGAGGAGATACGCAGTATTTT. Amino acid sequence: CASSSKLAGGDTQYF.

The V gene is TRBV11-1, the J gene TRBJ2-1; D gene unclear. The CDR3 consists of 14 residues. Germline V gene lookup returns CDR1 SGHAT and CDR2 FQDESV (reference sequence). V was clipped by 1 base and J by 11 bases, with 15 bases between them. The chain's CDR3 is CASSLGGAVAQQFF. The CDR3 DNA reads TGTGCCAGCAGCTTAGGTGGAGCAGTTGCACAGCAGTTCTTC.

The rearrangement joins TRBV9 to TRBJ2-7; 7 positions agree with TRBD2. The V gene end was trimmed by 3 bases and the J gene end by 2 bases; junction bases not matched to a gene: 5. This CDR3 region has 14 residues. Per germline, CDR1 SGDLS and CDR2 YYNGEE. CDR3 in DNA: TGTGCCAGCAGCGCCCCGGGGGGAACCTACGAGCAGTACTTC. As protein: CASSAPGGTYEQYF.

CDR3 DNA: TGTGCCAGCATAAGTCCGGGACAGGGAATATACGAGCAGTACTTC. Its translation is CASISPGQGIYEQYF. The chain links TRBV28 to TRBJ2-7; 9 positions match TRBD1. This CDR3 region has 15 residues. V was clipped by 7 bases and J by 4 bases; unmatched bases: 11. CDR1 and CDR2 from the germline V gene are MDHEN and SYDVKM.

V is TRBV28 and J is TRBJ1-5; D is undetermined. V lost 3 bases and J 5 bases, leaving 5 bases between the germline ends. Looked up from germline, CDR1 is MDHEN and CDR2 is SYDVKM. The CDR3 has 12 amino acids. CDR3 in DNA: TGTGCCAGCAGTTTGAACTATCAGCCCCAGCATTTT. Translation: CASSLNYQPQHF.

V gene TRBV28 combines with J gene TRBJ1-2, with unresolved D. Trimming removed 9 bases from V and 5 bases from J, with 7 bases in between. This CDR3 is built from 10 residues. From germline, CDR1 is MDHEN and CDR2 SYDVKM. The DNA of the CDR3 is TGTGCCAGGCACCGGTATGGCTACACCTTC. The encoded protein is CARHRYGYTF.

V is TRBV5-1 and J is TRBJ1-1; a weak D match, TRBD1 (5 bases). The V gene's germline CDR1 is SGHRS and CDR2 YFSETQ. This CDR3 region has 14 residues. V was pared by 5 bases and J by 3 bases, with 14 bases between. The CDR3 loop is CASRRDSLDTEAFF. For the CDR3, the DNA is TGCGCCAGCAGGCGGGACTCCTTAGACACTGAAGCTTTCTTT.

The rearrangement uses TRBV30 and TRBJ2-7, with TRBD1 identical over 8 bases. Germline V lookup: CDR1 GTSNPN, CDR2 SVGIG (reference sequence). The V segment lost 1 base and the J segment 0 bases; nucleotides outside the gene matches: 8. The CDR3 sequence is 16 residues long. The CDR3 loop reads CAWSDIRDRRSYEQYF. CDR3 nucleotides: TGTGCCTGGAGTGACATCCGGGACAGGCGCTCCTACGAGCAGTACTTC.

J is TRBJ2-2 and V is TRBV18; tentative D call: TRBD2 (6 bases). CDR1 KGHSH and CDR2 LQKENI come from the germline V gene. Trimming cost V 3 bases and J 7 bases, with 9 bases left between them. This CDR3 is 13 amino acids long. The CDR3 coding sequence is TGTGCCAGCTCACCTACGCGGGGCGGGGAGCTGTTTTTT. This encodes CASSPTRGGELFF.

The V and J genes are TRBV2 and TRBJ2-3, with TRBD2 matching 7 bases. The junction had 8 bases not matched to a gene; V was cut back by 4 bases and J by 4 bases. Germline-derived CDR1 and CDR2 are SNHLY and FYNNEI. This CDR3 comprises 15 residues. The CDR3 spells CASSVTQRGPDTQYF. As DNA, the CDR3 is TGTGCCAGCAGTGTAACCCAGCGGGGACCAGATACGCAGTATTTT.

The CDR3 sequence is CASSLSTDIRQPQHF. The CDR3 DNA reads as TGTGCCAGCAGCTTATCTACAGACATCAGGCAGCCCCAGCATTTT. The rearrangement joins TRBV7-2 to TRBJ1-5, with no clear D. The germline V and J ends were trimmed by 2 bases and 7 bases, with 15 bases remaining between them. This CDR3 is 15 amino acids long. The germline CDR1 and CDR2 sequences are SGHTA and FQGNSA.

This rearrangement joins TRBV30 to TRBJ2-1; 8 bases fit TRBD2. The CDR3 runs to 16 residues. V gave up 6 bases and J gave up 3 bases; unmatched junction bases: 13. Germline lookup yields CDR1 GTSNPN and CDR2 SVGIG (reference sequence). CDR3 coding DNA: TGTGCCTGCCCTACGGGTAGCGGGGACCTCTACAATGAGCAGTTCTTC. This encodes CACPTGSGDLYNEQFF. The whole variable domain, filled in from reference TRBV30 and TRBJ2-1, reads SQTIHQWPATLVQPVGSPLSLECTVEGTSNPNLYWYRQAAGRGLQLLFYSVGIGQISSEVPQNLSASRPQDRQFILSSKKLLLSDSGFYLCACPTGSGDLYNEQFFGPGTRLTVL.

Here the CDR3 reads CASSEETGNSANEQFF. The CDR3 bases are TGTGCCAGCAGTGAAGAGACAGGGAATTCCGCCAATGAGCAGTTCTTC. The chain links TRBV6-1 to TRBJ2-1; 7 bases agree with TRBD1. The length of the CDR3 is 16 residues. V dropped 1 base and J dropped 6; count of bases not matched to a gene: 9. Germline CDR1 is MNHNS and CDR2 is SASEGT.

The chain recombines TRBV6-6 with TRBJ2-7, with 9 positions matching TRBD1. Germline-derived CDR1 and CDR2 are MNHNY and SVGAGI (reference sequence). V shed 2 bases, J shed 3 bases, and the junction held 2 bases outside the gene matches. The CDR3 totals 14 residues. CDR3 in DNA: TGTGCCAGCAGTTACGGGACAGGGAACTACGAGCAGTACTTC. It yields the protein CASSYGTGNYEQYF.

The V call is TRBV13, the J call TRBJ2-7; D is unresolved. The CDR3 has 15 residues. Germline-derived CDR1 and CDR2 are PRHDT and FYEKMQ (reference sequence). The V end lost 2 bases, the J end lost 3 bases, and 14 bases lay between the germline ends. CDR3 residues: CASSLRQASSYEQYF. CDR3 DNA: TGTGCCAGCAGCTTACGGCAGGCATCGAGCTACGAGCAGTACTTC.

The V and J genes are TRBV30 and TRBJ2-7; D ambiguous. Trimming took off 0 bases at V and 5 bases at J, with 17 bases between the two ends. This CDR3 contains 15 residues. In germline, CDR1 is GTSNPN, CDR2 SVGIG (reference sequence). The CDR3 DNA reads TGTGCCTGGAGTGTACCGCAGGCAAGGCGCGACGAGCAGTACTTC. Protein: CAWSVPQARRDEQYF.

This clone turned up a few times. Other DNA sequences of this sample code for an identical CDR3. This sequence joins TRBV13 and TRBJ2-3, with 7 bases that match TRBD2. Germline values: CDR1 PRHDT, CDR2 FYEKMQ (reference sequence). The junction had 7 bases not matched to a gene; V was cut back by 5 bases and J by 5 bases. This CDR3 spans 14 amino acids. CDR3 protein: CASSPREVEDTQYF. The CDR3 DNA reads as TGTGCCAGCAGCCCCCGGGAGGTCGAAGATACGCAGTATTTT.

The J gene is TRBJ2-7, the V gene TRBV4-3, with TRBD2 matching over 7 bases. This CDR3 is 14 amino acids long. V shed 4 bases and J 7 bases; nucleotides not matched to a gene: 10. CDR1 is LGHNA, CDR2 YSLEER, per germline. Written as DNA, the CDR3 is TGCGCCAGCAGCCCCCAAACGGCCGGGGGGGAGCAGTACTTC. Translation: CASSPQTAGGEQYF.

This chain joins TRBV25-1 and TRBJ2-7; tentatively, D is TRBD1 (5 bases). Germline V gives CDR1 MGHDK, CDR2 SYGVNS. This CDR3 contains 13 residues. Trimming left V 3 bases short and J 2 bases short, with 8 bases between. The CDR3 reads CASSETETYEQYF. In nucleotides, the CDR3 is TGTGCCAGCAGTGAGACAGAAACCTACGAGCAGTACTTC.

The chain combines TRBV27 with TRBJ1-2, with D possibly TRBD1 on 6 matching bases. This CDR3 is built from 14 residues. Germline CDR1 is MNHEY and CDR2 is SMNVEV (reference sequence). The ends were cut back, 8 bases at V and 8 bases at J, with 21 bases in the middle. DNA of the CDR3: TGTGCCAGCCGATCAGTCGTGGGGGCAGGAGGCTACACCTTC. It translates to CASRSVVGAGGYTF.

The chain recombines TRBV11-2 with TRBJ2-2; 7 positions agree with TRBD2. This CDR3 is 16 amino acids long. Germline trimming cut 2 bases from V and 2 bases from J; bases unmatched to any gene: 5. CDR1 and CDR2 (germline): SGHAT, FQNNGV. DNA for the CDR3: TGTGCCAGCAGCTTAACCAGCGGGATCAACACCGGGGAGCTGTTTTTT. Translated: CASSLTSGINTGELFF.

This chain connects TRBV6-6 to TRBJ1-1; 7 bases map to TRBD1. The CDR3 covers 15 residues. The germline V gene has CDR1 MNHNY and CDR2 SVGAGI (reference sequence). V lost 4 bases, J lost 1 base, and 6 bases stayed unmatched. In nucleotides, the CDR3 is TGTGCCAGCAGTTCGGACAGGCAATCGAACACTGAAGCTTTCTTT. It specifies CASSSDRQSNTEAFF.

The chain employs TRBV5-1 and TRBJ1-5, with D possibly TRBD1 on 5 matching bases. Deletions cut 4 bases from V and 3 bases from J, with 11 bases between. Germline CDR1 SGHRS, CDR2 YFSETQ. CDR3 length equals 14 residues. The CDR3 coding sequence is TGCGCCAGCAGCCTCGACAGCTCCAATCAGCCCCAGCATTTT. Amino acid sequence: CASSLDSSNQPQHF.

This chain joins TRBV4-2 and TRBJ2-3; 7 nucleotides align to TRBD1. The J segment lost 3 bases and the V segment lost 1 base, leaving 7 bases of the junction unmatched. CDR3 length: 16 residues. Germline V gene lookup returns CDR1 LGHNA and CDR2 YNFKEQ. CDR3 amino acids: CASSQVPGQRTDTQYF. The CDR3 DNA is TGTGCCAGCAGCCAAGTTCCGGGACAGAGAACAGATACGCAGTATTTT.

CDR3 bases: TGTGCCAGCAGCGTCGGTTCATCTAATGAGCAGTTCTTC. This encodes CASSVGSSNEQFF. V gene TRBV9 combines with J gene TRBJ2-1; D is undetermined. CDR3 size: 13 residues. Trimming pared 2 bases from V and 7 bases from J, leaving 10 bases between. CDR1 and CDR2 (germline): SGDLS, YYNGEE.

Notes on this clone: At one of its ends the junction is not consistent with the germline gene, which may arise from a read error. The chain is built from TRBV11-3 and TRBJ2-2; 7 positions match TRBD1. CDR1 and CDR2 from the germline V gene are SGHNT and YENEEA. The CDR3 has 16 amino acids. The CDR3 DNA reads TGCGCCAGCAGCCGACGGACAGGAGTAAACACCGGGGAGCTGTTTTTT. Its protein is CASSRRTGVNTGELFF.